One TCR beta chain is described in this entry. Assay used: immunoSEQ multiplex PCR; TCRdb lists only in-frame clones, some missing. The sample has some 150,000 clones; roughly nine tenths are singletons. The data originate from a study of blood T cell repertoires in COVID-19. This TCR was recovered from a woman in her 70s with acute or convalescent COVID-19. The sequenced sample consisted of peripheral blood.

The CDR3 here is CASSTLAGTGPYNEQFF. The CDR3 DNA sequence: TGTGCCAGCAGCACCCTTGCCGGGACAGGGCCCTACAATGAGCAGTTCTTC. The chain combines TRBV11-2 with TRBJ2-1, with 9 bases that match TRBD1. This CDR3 spans 17 amino acids. Germline V gene data show CDR1 as SGHAT and CDR2 as FQNNGV. V shed 5 bases, J shed 2 bases, and the junction held 10 bases outside the gene matches.